Shown below are 3 T cell receptor beta chains from a single sample sequenced in a study of blood T cell repertoires in COVID-19. The protocol was immunoSEQ multiplex PCR, while the TCRdb copy is restricted to in-frame clones and leaves out a portion. The sample has about 150,000 clones, roughly 80% seen once. Sequenced material: peripheral blood. The source is a woman older than 75 with acute or convalescent COVID-19.

The chain has TRBV15 and TRBJ2-1, with D maybe TRBD2 (6 bases). The length of the CDR3 is 13 residues. The V gene lost 1 base and the J gene lost 9 bases, with 10 bases spanning the gap. The germline CDR1 and CDR2 sequences are LNHNV and YYDKDF (reference sequence). The CDR3 DNA reads TGTGCCACCAGCAGAGTTGGGGAGGCTGAGCAGTTCTTC. This sequence encodes CATSRVGEAEQFF.

This chain uses TRBV5-8 with TRBJ2-7; D ambiguous. Between the trimmed V and J ends, which lost 4 bases and 7 bases, there was a span of 12 bases. Germline values: CDR1 SGHTS, CDR2 YDEGEE. The CDR3 consists of 12 residues. Here the CDR3 DNA reads TGTGCCAGCAGCCCCGAGTTTCGGGAGCAGTACTTC. Its translation is CASSPEFREQYF. Combining the CDR3 with reference TRBV5-8 and TRBJ2-7 gives the whole variable domain EAGVTQSPTHLIKTRGQQATLRCSPISGHTSVYWYQQALGLGLQFLLWYDEGEERNRGNFPPRFSGRQFPNYSSELNVNALELEDSALYLCASSPEFREQYFGPGTRLTVT.

This sequence joins TRBV7-3 and TRBJ2-5, with 7 bases matching TRBD1. This CDR3 spans 15 amino acids. In germline, CDR1 is SGHTA, CDR2 FQGTGA. The V and J ends lost 5 bases and 2 bases, in that order; junction bases with no gene match: 8. DNA for the CDR3: TGTGCCAGCAGCCGTATGGGACAGCGGCAAGAGACCCAGTACTTC. Translation: CASSRMGQRQETQYF.